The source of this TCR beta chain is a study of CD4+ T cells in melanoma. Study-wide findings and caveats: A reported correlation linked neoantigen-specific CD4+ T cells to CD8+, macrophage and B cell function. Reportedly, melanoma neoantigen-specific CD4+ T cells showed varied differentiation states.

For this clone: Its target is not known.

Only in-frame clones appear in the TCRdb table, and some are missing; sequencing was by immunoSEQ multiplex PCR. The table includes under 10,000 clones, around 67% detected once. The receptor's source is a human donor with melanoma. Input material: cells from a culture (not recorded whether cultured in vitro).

CDR3 nucleotide sequence: TGTGCTAGTGGTTTGGTACAAGAGGGCCGGGCAACTAATGAAAAACTGTTTTTT. Translated, it gives CASGLVQEGRATNEKLFF. The rearrangement uses TRBV12-5 and TRBJ1-4; D not resolved. The CDR3 covers 18 residues. The V and J ends lost 0 bases and 0 bases respectively, with 14 bases between them. Germline CDR1 is LGHNT and CDR2 is FRNRAP.